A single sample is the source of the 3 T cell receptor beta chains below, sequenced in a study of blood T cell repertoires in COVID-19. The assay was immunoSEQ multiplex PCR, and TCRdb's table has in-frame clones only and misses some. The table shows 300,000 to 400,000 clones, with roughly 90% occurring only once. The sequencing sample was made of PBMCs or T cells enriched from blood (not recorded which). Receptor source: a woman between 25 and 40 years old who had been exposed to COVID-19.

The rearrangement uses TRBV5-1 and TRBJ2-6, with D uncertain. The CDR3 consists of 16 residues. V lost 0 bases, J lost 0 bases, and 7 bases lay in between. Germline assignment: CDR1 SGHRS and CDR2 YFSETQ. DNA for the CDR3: TGCGCCAGCAGCTTGGTCCCAAACTCTGGGGCCAACGTCCTGACTTTC. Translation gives CASSLVPNSGANVLTF.

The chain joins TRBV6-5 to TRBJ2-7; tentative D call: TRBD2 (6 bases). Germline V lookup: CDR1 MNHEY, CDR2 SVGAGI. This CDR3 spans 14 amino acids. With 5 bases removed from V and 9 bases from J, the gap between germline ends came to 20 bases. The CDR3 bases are TGTGCCAGCAGTACGGGGGACCTCACACTCCCGCAGTACTTC. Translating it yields CASSTGDLTLPQYF.

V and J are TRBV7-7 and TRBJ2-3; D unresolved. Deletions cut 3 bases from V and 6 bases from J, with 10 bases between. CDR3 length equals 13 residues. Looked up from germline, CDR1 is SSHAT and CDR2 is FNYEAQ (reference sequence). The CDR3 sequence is CASSLIVADTQYF. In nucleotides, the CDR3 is TGTGCCAGCAGCTTGATTGTTGCGGATACGCAGTATTTT. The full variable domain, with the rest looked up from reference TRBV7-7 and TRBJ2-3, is GAGVSQSPRYKVTKRGQDVTLRCDPISSHATLYWYQQALGQGPEFLTYFNYEAQPDKSGLPSDRFSAERPEGSISTLTIQRTEQRDSAMYRCASSLIVADTQYFGPGTRLTVL.